Below, 16 T cell receptor beta chains from the same sample are listed, as sequenced in a study of identical twins. MiXCR was run by TCRdb on the 5' RACE reads, yielding one entry per CDR3 protein. Of nearly 900,000 distinct CDR3 sequences in the sample, 9% to 15% are singletons; the top ten hold around 1.5%. Separately, the same data were catalogued under a study of yellow fever vaccine responses in identical twins.

The sequenced material came from PBMCs. Receptors were obtained from a young woman in good health.

This clonotype occurred a few times. The V call is TRBV6-1, the J call TRBJ1-1; no definite D call. Deletions cut 6 bases from V and 4 bases from J, with 18 bases between. Germline assignment: CDR1 MNHNS and CDR2 SASEGT. This CDR3 is built from 15 residues. CDR3 bases: TGTGCCAGCAGGCATCTTACCGGAGGAGGCACTGAAGCTTTCTTT. Translated: CASRHLTGGGTEAFF.

This chain connects TRBV11-1 to TRBJ2-3, with TRBD2 identical over 9 bases. Germline CDR1 is SGHAT and CDR2 is FQDESV (reference sequence). Unmatched junction bases numbered 16, after V lost 5 bases and J lost 1 base. CDR3 length: 19 amino acids. The CDR3, as DNA: TGTGCCAGCAGCCAAGAAATAGCGGGGGCCGTGTGGGGCACAGATACGCAGTATTTT. Its protein is CASSQEIAGAVWGTDTQYF.

The chain joins TRBV4-1 to TRBJ2-7, with TRBD2 as a possible D gene (5 bases). The ends were cut back, 0 bases at V and 0 bases at J, with 9 bases in the middle. This CDR3 contains 15 residues. The germline V gene has CDR1 MGHRA and CDR2 YSYEKL. The DNA of the CDR3 is TGCGCCAGCAGCCAAGATCGGGGTAGCTCCTACGAGCAGTACGTC. It translates to CASSQDRGSSYEQYV.

At least ten counts were recorded for this clonotype. V gene TRBV7-6 combines with J gene TRBJ1-5, with D tentatively TRBD1 (6 bases). This CDR3 is built from 15 residues. CDR1 and CDR2 from the germline V gene are SGHVS and FNYEAQ. Trimming left V 5 bases short and J 5 bases short, with 16 bases between. The CDR3 loop reads CASSPAQGWDQPQHF. In DNA form, the CDR3 reads TGTGCCAGCAGCCCTGCGCAGGGGTGGGATCAGCCCCAGCATTTT.

This clonotype turned up a few times. V usage is TRBV4-1 and J usage is TRBJ1-3; no reliable D call. The CDR3 is 14 amino acids. Per the germline V gene, CDR1 is MGHRA and CDR2 is YSYEKL. V shed 2 bases and J shed 0 bases, with 5 bases lying between them. The CDR3 DNA sequence: TGCGCCAGCAGCCAACCGGGCTCTGGAAACACCATATATTTT. It translates to CASSQPGSGNTIYF.

This clonotype was seen only a few times. This rearrangement joins TRBV29-1 to TRBJ2-3, with D hard to call. Germline CDR1 and CDR2: SQVTM and ANQGSEA. V lost 4 bases and J lost 6, with 5 bases in between. This CDR3 contains 10 residues. The chain's CDR3 is CSVGSDTQYF. CDR3 sequence (DNA): TGCAGCGTTGGGTCGGATACGCAGTATTTT.

The chain uses TRBV7-8 and TRBJ1-2; D is uncertain. The V end was cut by 6 bases, the J end by 3 bases, with 11 bases between. Germline assignment: CDR1 SGHVS and CDR2 FQNEAQ. This CDR3 has 13 residues. This CDR3 is CASRGVNDYGYTF. The CDR3 bases are TGTGCCAGCAGGGGAGTAAACGACTATGGCTACACCTTC.

V usage is TRBV3-1 and J usage is TRBJ2-5; TRBD1 matches at 9 bases. Looked up from germline, CDR1 is LGHDT and CDR2 is YNNKEL (reference sequence). The V segment lost 7 bases and the J segment 6 bases; nucleotides outside the gene matches: 9. The CDR3 sequence is 14 residues long. Here the CDR3 reads CASKIRDREKTQYF. The CDR3 DNA reads TGTGCCAGCAAAATTCGGGACAGGGAAAAGACCCAGTACTTC.

This clonotype has just a few counts. V and J are TRBV16 and TRBJ2-1; the D gene is possibly TRBD2 (5 bases). V shed 1 base and J shed 7 bases, with 11 bases lying between them. Germline CDR1 KGHSY, CDR2 FQNENV. The length of the CDR3 is 14 residues. This CDR3 reads CASSQYLAENEQFF. The CDR3 bases are TGTGCCAGCAGCCAATATCTAGCAGAAAATGAGCAGTTCTTC.

The V call is TRBV2, the J call TRBJ1-3; TRBD1 is a possible D gene (5 bases). Germline V gene sequence: CDR1 SNHLY, CDR2 FYNNEI. This CDR3 has 14 amino acids. V lost 4 bases and J 2 bases, leaving 9 bases between the germline ends. The CDR3: CASSAGLAGNTIYF. CDR3 DNA sequence: TGTGCCAGCAGTGCAGGGTTGGCTGGAAACACCATATATTTT.

This clonotype occurred a few times. The genes are TRBV28 and TRBJ2-7, with 7 bases that match TRBD1. There are 17 residues in the CDR3. CDR1 and CDR2 (germline): MDHEN, SYDVKM. V gave up 2 bases and J gave up 3 bases; unmatched junction bases: 13. This chain's CDR3 is CASSLVARGRQNYEQYF. The DNA for the CDR3 is TGTGCCAGCAGTTTAGTAGCCAGGGGGAGACAAAACTACGAGCAGTACTTC. Full variable domain (outside the CDR3, taken from reference TRBV28 and TRBJ2-7): DVKVTQSSRYLVKRTGEKVFLECVQDMDHENMFWYRQDPGLGLRLIYFSYDVKMKEKGDIPEGYSVSREKKERFSLILESASTNQTSMYLCASSLVARGRQNYEQYFGPGTRLTVT.

Ten or more counts support this clonotype. The V call is TRBV12-3 or TRBV12-4, the J call TRBJ2-3, with 8 bases identical to TRBD2. With V trimmed by 6 bases and J by 1 base, 6 bases remained unmatched. This CDR3 contains 15 residues. CDR3 loop: CASSPSGLGTDTQYF. The CDR3 DNA reads as TGTGCCAGCAGCCCTAGCGGGCTGGGCACAGATACGCAGTATTTT.

This chain joins TRBV12-3 or TRBV12-4 and TRBJ2-5, with a possible D match to TRBD1 (5 bases). Trimming removed 1 base from V and 11 bases from J, with 14 bases in between. The CDR3 extends over 13 amino acids. The chain's CDR3 is CASSLGGHRSQYF. The CDR3 coding sequence is TGTGCCAGCAGTTTAGGGGGCCATAGGTCACAGTACTTC.

The rearrangement joins TRBV12-3 or TRBV12-4 to TRBJ2-3, with 8 bases lining up with TRBD1. The ends lost 5 bases at V and 0 bases at J; junction bases unmatched: 7. CDR3 length: 16 residues. CDR3 coding DNA: TGTGCCAGCAGTCCCCGGACAGGGCTTAGCACAGATACGCAGTATTTT. Translation: CASSPRTGLSTDTQYF.

The chain joins TRBV19 to TRBJ2-2; 8 bases are a match to TRBD1. The CDR3 is 14 residues long. Germline loops: CDR1 LNHDA, CDR2 SQIVND (reference sequence). Losses at the gene ends were 6 bases for V and 7 bases for J; bases not matched to a gene: 7. CDR3: CASSRTGNGGELFF. The DNA of the CDR3 is TGTGCCAGTAGCCGGACAGGGAATGGCGGGGAGCTGTTTTTT. The whole variable domain, remainder taken from reference TRBV19 and TRBJ2-2, is DGGITQSPKYLFRKEGQNVTLSCEQNLNHDAMYWYRQDPGQGLRLIYYSQIVNDFQKGDIAEGYSVSREKKESFPLTVTSAQKNPTAFYLCASSRTGNGGELFFGEGSRLTVL.

The V gene is TRBV6-4, the J gene TRBJ2-3; D gene uncertain. CDR1 is MRHNA, CDR2 SNTAGT, per germline. CDR3 size: 13 residues. Trimming took 6 bases from V and 4 from J, leaving 11 bases between them. CDR3 residues: CASSRVRADTQYF. CDR3 DNA sequence: TGTGCCAGCAGCCGGGTTAGGGCAGATACGCAGTATTTT.